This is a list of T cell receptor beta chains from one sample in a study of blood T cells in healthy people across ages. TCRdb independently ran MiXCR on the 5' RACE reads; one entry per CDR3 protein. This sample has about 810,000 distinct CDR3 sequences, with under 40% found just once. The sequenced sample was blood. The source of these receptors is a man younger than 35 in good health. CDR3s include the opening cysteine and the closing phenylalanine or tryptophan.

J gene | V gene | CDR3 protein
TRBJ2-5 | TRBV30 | CAWSGARGETKYF
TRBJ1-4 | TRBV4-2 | CASSKEGPTGRLEKLFF
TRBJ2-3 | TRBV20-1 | CSASPFSGGYTDTQYF
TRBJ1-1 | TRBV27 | CASCLVGGGTEAFF
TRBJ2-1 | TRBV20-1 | CSAWTGSSYNEQFF
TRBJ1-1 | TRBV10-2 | CASREVLTTTEAFF
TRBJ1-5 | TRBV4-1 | CASSQDSQGYQPQHF
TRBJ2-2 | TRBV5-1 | CASSSSTDTNTGELFF
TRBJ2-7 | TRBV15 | CATSREGGFDEQYF
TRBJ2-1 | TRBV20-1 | CSALTGTGGNEQFF
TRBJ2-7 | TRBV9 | CASSPEGADYYEQYF
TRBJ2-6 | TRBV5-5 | CASSSTSSSGANVLTF
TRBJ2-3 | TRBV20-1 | CSAKSRSGTDTQYF
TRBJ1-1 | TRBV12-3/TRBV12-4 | CASSPEGGSLEAFF
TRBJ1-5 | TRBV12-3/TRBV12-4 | CASQTANQPQHF
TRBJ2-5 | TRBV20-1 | CSANRQGETQYF
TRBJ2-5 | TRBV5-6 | CASSFGWGGHNEQYF
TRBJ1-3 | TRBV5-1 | CASTPGDTGNTIYF